In its sample, the clone carrying this T cell receptor beta chain was seen a few times. The antigen remains unidentified. Each CDR3 protein gets one entry after TCRdb re-called the RT-PCR reads with MiXCR. The sample includes under 550,000 distinct CDR3 sequences, roughly 7.6% seen only once; the top ten take around 12%. These data are taken from a study of response to subunit inactivated influenza vaccine. Study-level results: The authors offered the suggestion that each seasonal influenza vaccination recruits few new T cells.

The CDR3 is 18 amino acids. Germline V gene data show CDR1 as SGHVS and CDR2 as FQNEAQ. Germline trimming cut 2 bases from V and 4 bases from J; bases unmatched to any gene: 13. The sequenced sample was PBMCs from blood, obtained around 2 years after vaccination. The rearrangement joins TRBV7-8 to TRBJ2-7, with 11 bases that match TRBD1. This clonotype was obtained from a man aged 50 to 69 who received an inactivated influenza vaccine. CDR3 bases: TGTGCCAGCAGCTTATATGGTTTTCCGGGACAGGGGGAGTACGAGCAGTACTTC. Translation gives CASSLYGFPGQGEYEQYF. Using reference TRBV7-8 and TRBJ2-7 for the parts outside the CDR3, the full variable domain is GAGVSQSPRYKVAKRGQDVALRCDPISGHVSLFWYQQALGQGPEFLTYFQNEAQLDKSGLPSDRFFAERPEGSVSTLKIQRTQQEDSAVYLCASSLYGFPGQGEYEQYFGPGTRLTVT.